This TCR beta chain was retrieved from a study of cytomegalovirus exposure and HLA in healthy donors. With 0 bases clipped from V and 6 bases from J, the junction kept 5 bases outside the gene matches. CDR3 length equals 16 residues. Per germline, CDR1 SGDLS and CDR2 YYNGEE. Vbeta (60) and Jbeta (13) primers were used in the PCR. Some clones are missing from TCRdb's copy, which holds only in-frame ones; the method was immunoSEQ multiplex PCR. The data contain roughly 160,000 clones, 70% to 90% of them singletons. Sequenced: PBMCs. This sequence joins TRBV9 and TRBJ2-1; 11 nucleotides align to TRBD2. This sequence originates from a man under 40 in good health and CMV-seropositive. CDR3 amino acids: CASSVDLAGGPNEQFF. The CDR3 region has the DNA TGTGCCAGCAGCGTAGACCTAGCGGGAGGCCCCAATGAGCAGTTCTTC.